What follows describes a single T cell receptor (beta chain). The sample holds other DNA sequences that translate to the same CDR3. Sequencing was performed with immunoSEQ multiplex PCR; in TCRdb, only in-frame clones are kept and a portion is missing. Among roughly 200,000 clones listed, under 90% were seen once. The data are from a study of blood T cell repertoires in COVID-19. Study as a whole: The study drew acute and convalescent COVID-19 samples from the United States, Italy and Spain. Nucleic acid was either cDNA or gDNA, and it came from T cells, B-cell-depleted T cells, or PBMCs.

Germline assignment: CDR1 SGDLS and CDR2 YYNGEE. V was shortened by 0 bases and J by 6 bases, with 6 bases between the two germline ends. This CDR3 is 13 amino acids long. In terms of age and location, participants ranged from roughly 18 to 90 years and lived in under 30 US areas. Shortly before study entry, within 2 weeks, exposed participants had met a COVID-19 case. The sequencing sample was made of PBMCs or T cells enriched from blood (not recorded which). The chain links TRBV9 to TRBJ2-2, with D possibly matching TRBD2 (5 bases). The clonotype originates from a woman aged 50 to 65 who had been exposed to COVID-19. The CDR3: CASSVGGAGELFF. The CDR3 coding sequence is TGTGCCAGCAGCGTAGGGGGAGCCGGGGAGCTGTTTTTT. Drawing the rest from reference TRBV9 and TRBJ2-2, the complete variable domain is DSGVTQTPKHLITATGQRVTLRCSPRSGDLSVYWYQQSLDQGLQFLIQYYNGEERAKGNILERFSAQQFPDLHSELNLSSLELGDSALYFCASSVGGAGELFFGEGSRLTVL.